This T cell receptor (beta chain) was observed in a study of shared clonotypes between healthy human individuals. Study summary: The plates for each donor numbered three CD4 naive, three CD4 memory, two CD8 naive and one CD8 memory.

The protocol was immunoSEQ multiplex PCR, while the TCRdb copy is restricted to in-frame clones and leaves out a portion. The table lists 550,000 to 800,000 clones, about 90% of them singletons, with 34% in the top ten. Each sample came from a Caucasian adult donor living in Nashville, Tennessee. CDR1 and CDR2 from the germline V gene are MGHRA and YSYEKL. V was cut by 1 base and J by 4 bases, with 7 bases left in between. This CDR3 spans 13 amino acids. J is TRBJ2-5 and V is TRBV4-1; no clear D. The sequence was obtained from a man between 18 and 35 years old in good health. Some clones in this sample may be carry-over from other donors' samples. The sample taken for sequencing was memory CD8+ T cells from PBMCs. Noted subset: CD45RO+ cells pooled with CCR7-negative TemRA cells. The CDR3, as DNA: TGCGCCAGCAGCCAAGTTCAACCAGAGACCCAGTACTTC. Protein: CASSQVQPETQYF.